This T cell receptor (beta chain) is from a study of shared clonotypes between healthy human individuals. Regarding the study as a whole: Donor scarcity curtailed the genetic and exposure-history diversity represented herein. Roughly 4.6% of naive CD4 clonotypes were common to several donors.

As concerns this clone: Antigen unknown.

Libraries were prepared by immunoSEQ multiplex PCR; TCRdb keeps only in-frame clonotypes and omits some of them. Here the sample spans some 1,900,000 clones, around 96% being singletons. CD45RO-negative CD8 cells positively selected for CCR7 made up the naive population, which excluded terminally differentiated effector memory CD45RA+ cells. The donors, all of them Caucasian adults, lived in Nashville, Tennessee. This CDR3 has 12 amino acids. The V gene's germline CDR1 is MGHRA and CDR2 YSYEKL. The V end lost 2 bases, the J end lost 6 bases, and 4 bases lay between the germline ends. This clonotype was obtained from a man in his late teens or twenties in good health. This rearrangement joins TRBV4-1 to TRBJ1-4; the D is unclear. The specimen was naive CD8+ T cells sorted from blood. Here the CDR3 DNA reads TGCGCCAGCAGCCAACCAGATGAAAAACTGTTTTTT. Amino acid sequence: CASSQPDEKLFF.